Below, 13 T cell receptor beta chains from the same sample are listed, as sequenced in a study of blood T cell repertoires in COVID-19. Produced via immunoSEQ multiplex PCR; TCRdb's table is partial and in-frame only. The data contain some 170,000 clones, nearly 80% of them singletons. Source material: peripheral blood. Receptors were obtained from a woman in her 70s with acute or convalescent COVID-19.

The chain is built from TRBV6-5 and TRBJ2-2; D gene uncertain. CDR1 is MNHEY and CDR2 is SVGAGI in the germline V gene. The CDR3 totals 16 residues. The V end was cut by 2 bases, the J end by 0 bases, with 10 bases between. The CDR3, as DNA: TGTGCCAGCAGTTACGTGTGGCCCACGAACACCGGGGAGCTGTTTTTT. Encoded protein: CASSYVWPTNTGELFF.

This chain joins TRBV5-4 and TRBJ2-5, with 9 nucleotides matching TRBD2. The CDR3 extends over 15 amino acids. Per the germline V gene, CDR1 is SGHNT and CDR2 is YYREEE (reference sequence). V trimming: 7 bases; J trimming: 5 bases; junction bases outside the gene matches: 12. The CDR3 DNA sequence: TGTGCCAGCCGAAACGCGGGGGGGCGAAGGGAGACCCAGTACTTC. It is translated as CASRNAGGRRETQYF.

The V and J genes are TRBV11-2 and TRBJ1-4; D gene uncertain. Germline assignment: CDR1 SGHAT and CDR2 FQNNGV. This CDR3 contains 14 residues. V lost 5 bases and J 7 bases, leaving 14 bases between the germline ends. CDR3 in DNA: TGTGCCAGCAGCCAGCCCGGGTGGATTGAAAAACTGTTTTTT. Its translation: CASSQPGWIEKLFF.

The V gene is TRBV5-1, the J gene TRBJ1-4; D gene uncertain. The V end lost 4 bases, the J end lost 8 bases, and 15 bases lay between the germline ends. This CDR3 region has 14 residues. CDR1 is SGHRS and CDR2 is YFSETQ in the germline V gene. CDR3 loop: CASSLLGYSEKLFF. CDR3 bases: TGCGCCAGCAGCCTGCTTGGCTACAGCGAAAAACTGTTTTTT. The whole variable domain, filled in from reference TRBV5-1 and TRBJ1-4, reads KAGVTQTPRYLIKTRGQQVTLSCSPISGHRSVSWYQQTPGQGLQFLFEYFSETQRNKGNFPGRFSGRQFSNSRSEMNVSTLELGDSALYLCASSLLGYSEKLFFGSGTQLSVL.

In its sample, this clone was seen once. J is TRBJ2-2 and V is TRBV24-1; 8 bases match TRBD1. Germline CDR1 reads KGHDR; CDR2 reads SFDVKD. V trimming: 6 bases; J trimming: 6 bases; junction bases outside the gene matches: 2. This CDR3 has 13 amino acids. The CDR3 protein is CATSRQGPGELFF. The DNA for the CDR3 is TGTGCCACCAGTCGACAGGGGCCCGGGGAGCTGTTTTTT.

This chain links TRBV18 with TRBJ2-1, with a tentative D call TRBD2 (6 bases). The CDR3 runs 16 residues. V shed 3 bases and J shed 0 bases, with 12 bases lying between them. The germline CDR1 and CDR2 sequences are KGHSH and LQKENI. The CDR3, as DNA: TGTGCCAGCTCACCTTGGAAGACTAGCTCCTACAATGAGCAGTTCTTC. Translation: CASSPWKTSSYNEQFF. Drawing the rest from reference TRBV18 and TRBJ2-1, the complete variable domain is NAGVMQNPRHLVRRRGQEARLRCSPMKGHSHVYWYRQLPEEGLKFMVYLQKENIIDESGMPKERFSAEFPKEGPSILRIQQVVRGDSAAYFCASSPWKTSSYNEQFFGPGTRLTVL.

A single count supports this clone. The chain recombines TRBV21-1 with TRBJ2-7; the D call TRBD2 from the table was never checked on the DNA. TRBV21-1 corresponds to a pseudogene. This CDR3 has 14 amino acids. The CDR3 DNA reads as TGTGCCAGCAGACCGGGAGTAGATTCATACGAGCAGTACTTC. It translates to CASRPGVDSYEQYF.

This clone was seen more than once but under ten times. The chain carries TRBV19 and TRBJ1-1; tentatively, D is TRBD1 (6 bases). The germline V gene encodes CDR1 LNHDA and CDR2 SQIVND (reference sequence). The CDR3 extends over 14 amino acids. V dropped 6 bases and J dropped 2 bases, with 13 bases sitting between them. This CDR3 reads CASRVQGPNTEAFF. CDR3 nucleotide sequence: TGTGCCAGTAGAGTACAGGGTCCAAACACTGAAGCTTTCTTT.

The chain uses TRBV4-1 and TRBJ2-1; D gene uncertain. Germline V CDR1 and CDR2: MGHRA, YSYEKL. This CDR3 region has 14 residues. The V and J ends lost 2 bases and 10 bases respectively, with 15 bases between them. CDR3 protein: CASSQLLVRKEQFF. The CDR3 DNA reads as TGCGCCAGCAGCCAACTTCTAGTGCGGAAGGAGCAGTTCTTC.

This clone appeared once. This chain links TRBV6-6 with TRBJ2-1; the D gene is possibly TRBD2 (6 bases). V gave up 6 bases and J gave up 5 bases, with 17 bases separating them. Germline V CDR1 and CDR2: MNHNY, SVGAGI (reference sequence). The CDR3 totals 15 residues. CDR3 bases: TGTGCCAGCAGACCTTGGGGGGAGGACGACAATGAGCAGTTCTTC. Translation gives CASRPWGEDDNEQFF.

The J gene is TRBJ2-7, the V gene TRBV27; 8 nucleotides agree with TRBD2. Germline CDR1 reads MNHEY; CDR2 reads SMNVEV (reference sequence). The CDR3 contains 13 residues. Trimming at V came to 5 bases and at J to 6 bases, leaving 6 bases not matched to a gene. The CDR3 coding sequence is TGTGCCAGCAGTGGACTAGCCGAGGGCGAGCAGTACTTC. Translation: CASSGLAEGEQYF.

CDR3 amino acids: CATTPRRGALATNEKLFF. CDR3 sequence (DNA): TGTGCCACCACTCCGAGGCGGGGGGCACTGGCTACTAATGAAAAACTGTTTTTT. The V gene is TRBV15, the J gene TRBJ1-4; TRBD1 might be the D (6 bases). Germline V gives CDR1 LNHNV, CDR2 YYDKDF (reference sequence). This CDR3 is built from 18 residues. With 7 bases removed from V and 2 bases from J, the gap between germline ends came to 23 bases. Complete variable domain (other parts from reference TRBV15 and TRBJ1-4): DAMVIQNPRYQVTQFGKPVTLSCSQTLNHNVMYWYQQKSSQAPKLLFHYYDKDFNNEADTPDNFQSRRPNTSFCFLDIRSPGLGDTAMYLCATTPRRGALATNEKLFFGSGTQLSVL.

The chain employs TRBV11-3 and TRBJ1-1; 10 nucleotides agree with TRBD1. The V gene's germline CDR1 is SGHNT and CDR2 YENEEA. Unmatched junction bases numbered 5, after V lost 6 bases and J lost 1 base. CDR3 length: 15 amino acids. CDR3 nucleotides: TGTGCCAGCAGTTCCGGGACAGGGGAGAACACTGAAGCTTTCTTT. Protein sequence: CASSSGTGENTEAFF.